This TCR beta chain was recorded in a study of blood T cell repertoires in COVID-19. Data came from immunoSEQ multiplex PCR; TCRdb stores just in-frame clones and leaves some out. The sample has around 100,000 clones, just over 90% seen once. This CDR3 is built from 14 residues. Per germline, CDR1 SGHKS and CDR2 YYEKEE (reference sequence). The germline V and J ends were trimmed by 0 bases and 3 bases, with 10 bases remaining between them. The rearrangement links TRBV5-5 to TRBJ2-7; D gene uncertain. This TCR derives from a man in his fifties with active COVID-19. Sequencing was carried out using peripheral blood. CDR3 coding DNA: TGTGCCAGCAGCTTGGGAGCTGGGCTCTACGAGCAGTACTTC. Translating gives CASSLGAGLYEQYF.